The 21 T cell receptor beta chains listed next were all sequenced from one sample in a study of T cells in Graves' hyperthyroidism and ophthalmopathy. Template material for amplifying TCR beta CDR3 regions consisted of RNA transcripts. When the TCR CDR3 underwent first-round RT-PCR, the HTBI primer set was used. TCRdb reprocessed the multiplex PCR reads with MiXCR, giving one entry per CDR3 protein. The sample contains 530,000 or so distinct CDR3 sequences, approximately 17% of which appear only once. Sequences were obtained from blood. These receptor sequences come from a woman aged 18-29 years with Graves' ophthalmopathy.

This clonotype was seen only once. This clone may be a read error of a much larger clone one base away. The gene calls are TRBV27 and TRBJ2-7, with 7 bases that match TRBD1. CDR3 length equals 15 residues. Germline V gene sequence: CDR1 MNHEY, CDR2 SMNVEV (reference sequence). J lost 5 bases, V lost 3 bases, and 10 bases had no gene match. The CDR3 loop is CASSFGTQGINEQYF. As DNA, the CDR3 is TGTGCCAGCAGTTTTGGTACACAGGGGATCAACGAGCAGTACTTC.

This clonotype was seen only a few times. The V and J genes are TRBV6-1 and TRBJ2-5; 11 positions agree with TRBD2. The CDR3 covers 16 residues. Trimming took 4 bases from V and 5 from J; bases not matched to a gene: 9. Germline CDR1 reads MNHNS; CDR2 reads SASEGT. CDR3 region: CASSVGTSGPGETQYF. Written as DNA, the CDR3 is TGTGCCAGCAGTGTGGGGACTAGCGGACCTGGTGAGACCCAGTACTTC.

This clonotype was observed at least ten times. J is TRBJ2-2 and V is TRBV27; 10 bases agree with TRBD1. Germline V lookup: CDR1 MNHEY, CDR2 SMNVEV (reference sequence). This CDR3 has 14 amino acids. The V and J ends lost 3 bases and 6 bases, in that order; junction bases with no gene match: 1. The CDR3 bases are TGTGCCAGCAGTTTCGGGACAGGGGCCGGGGAGCTGTTTTTT. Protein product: CASSFGTGAGELFF.

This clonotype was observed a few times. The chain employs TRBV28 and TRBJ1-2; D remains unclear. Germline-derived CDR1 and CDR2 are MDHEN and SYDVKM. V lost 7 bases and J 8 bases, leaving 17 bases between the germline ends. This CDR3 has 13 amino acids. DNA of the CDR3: TGTGCCAGCACCACCGGGTCCCGGGGAGGCTACACCTTC. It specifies CASTTGSRGGYTF.

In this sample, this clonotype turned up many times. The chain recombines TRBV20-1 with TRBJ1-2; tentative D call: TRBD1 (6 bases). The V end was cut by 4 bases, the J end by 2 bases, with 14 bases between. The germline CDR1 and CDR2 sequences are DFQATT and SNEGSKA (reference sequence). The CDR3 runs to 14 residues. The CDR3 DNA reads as TGCAGTGCTACCGACAGGATTAAAAACTATGGCTACACCTTC. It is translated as CSATDRIKNYGYTF.

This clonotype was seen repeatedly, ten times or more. CDR3 sequence: CASSPRAGDEQYF. The DNA for the CDR3 is TGCGCCAGCAGCCCTCGGGCAGGGGACGAGCAGTACTTC. The chain has TRBV5-1 and TRBJ2-7; weak D call: TRBD1 (6 bases). The CDR3 is 13 amino acids. CDR1 is SGHRS, CDR2 YFSETQ, per germline. The V end was cut by 4 bases, the J end by 5 bases, with 13 bases between.

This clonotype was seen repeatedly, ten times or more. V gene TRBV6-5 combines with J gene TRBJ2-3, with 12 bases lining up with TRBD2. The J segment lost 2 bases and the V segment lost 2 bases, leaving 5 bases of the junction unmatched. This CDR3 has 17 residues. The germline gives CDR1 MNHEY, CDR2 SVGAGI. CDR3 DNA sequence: TGTGCCAGCAGTTACAGCCTAGCGGGGGGGCCCACAGATACGCAGTATTTT. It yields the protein CASSYSLAGGPTDTQYF.

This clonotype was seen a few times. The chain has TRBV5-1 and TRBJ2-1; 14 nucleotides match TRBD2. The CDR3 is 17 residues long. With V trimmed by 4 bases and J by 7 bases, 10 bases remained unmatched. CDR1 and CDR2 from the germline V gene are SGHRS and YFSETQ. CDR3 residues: CASSGTGLAGEWNEQFF. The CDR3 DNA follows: TGCGCCAGCAGCGGAACGGGACTAGCGGGAGAATGGAATGAGCAGTTCTTC. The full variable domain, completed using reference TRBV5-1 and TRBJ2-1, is KAGVTQTPRYLIKTRGQQVTLSCSPISGHRSVSWYQQTPGQGLQFLFEYFSETQRNKGNFPGRFSGRQFSNSRSEMNVSTLELGDSALYLCASSGTGLAGEWNEQFFGPGTRLTVL.

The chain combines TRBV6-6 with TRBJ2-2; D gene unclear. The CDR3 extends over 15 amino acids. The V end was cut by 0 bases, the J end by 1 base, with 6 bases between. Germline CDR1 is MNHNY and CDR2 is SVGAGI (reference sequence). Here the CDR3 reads CASSYSIGNTGELFF. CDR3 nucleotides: TGTGCCAGCAGTTACTCGATTGGGAACACCGGGGAGCTGTTTTTT.

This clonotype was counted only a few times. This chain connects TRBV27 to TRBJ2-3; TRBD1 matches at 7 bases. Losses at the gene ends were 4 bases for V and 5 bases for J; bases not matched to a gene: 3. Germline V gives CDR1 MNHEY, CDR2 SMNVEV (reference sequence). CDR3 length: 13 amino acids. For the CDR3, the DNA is TGTGCCAGCAGTTCAGACAGGGTAGATACGCAGTATTTT. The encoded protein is CASSSDRVDTQYF.

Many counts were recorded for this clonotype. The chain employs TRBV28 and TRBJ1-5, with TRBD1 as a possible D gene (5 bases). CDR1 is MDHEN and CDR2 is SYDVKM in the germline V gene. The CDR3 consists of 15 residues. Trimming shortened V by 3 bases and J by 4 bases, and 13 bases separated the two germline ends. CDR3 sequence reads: CASSFRGDRNQPQHF. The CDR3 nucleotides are TGTGCCAGCAGTTTTCGAGGGGATAGAAATCAGCCCCAGCATTTT.

The CDR3 loop reads CAIRTGQSNYEQYF. The CDR3 bases are TGTGCCATCAGAACGGGACAGTCCAACTACGAGCAGTACTTC. V and J are TRBV6-1 and TRBJ2-7; 7 bases match TRBD1. This CDR3 is built from 14 residues. Germline lookup yields CDR1 MNHNS and CDR2 SASEGT. V was pared by 10 bases and J by 3 bases, with 12 bases of the junction left unmatched.

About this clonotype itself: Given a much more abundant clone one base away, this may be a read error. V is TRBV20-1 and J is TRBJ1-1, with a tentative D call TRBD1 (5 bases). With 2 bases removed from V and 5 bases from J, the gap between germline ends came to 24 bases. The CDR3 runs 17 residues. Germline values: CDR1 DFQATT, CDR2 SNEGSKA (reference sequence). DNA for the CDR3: TGCAGTGCTAGAAAGCAAGGCGGGGGGAAGGTGTGGACTGAAGCTTTCTTT. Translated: CSARKQGGGKVWTEAFF.

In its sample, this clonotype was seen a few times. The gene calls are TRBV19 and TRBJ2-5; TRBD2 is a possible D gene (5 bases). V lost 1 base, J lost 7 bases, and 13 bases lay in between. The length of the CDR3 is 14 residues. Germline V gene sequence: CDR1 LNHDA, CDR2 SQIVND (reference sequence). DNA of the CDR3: TGTGCCAGTAGTATAGGTACAGCCGAGGGGACCCAGTACTTC. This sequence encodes CASSIGTAEGTQYF.

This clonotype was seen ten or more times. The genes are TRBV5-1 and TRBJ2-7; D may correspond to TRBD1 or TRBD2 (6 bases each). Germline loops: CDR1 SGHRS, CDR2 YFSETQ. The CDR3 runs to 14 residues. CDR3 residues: CASSTGDISYEQYF. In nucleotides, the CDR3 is TGCGCTAGTAGTACGGGGGACATCTCCTACGAGCAGTACTTC.

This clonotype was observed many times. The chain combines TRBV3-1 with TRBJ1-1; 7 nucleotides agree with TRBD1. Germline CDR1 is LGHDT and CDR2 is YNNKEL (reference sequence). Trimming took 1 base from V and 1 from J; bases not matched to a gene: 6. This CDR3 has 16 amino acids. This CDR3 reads CASSQGGTAQNTEAFF. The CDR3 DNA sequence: TGTGCCAGCAGCCAAGGGGGGACAGCTCAGAACACTGAAGCTTTCTTT.

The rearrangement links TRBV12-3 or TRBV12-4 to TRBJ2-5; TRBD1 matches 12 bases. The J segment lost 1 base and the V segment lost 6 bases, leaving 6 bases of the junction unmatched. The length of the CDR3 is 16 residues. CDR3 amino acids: CASSLGTGGIQETQYF. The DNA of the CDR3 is TGTGCCAGCAGCCTCGGGACAGGGGGCATCCAAGAGACCCAGTACTTC.

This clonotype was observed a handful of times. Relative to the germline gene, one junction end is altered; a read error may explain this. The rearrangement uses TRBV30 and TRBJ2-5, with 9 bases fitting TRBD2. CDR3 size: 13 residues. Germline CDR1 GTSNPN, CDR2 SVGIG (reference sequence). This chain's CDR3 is CAWSGAGGHLRDF. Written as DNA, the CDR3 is TGTGCCTGGAGTGGTGCGGGGGGGCATCTACGGGACTTC.

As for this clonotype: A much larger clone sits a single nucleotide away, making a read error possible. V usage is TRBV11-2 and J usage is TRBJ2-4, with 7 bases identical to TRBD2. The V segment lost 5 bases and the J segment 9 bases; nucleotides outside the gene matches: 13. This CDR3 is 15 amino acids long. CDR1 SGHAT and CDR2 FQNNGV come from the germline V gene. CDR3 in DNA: TGTGCCAGCAGCCCCCGGGGGGACGGGGGAGGCATTCAGTACTTC. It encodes CASSPRGDGGGIQYF. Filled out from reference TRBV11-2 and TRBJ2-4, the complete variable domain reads EAGVAQSPRYKIIEKRQSVAFWCNPISGHATLYWYQQILGQGPKLLIQFQNNGVVDDSQLPKDRFSAERLKGVDSTLKIQPAKLEDSAVYLCASSPRGDGGGIQYFGAGTRLSVL.

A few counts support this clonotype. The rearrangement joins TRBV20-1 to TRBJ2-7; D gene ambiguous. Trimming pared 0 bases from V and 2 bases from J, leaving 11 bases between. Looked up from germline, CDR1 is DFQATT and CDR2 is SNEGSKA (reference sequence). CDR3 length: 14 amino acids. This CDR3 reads CSARESPLTYEQYF. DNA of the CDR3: TGCAGTGCTAGAGAGTCGCCGTTAACCTACGAGCAGTACTTC.

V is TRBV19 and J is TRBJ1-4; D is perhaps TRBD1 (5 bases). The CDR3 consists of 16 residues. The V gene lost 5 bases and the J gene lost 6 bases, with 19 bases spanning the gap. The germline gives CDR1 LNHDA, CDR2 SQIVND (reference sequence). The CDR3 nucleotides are TGTGCCAGTAGTTTCGGCCAGGGTTATTTGGATGAAAAACTGTTTTTT. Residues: CASSFGQGYLDEKLFF. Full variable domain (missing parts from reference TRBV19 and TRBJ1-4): DGGITQSPKYLFRKEGQNVTLSCEQNLNHDAMYWYRQDPGQGLRLIYYSQIVNDFQKGDIAEGYSVSREKKESFPLTVTSAQKNPTAFYLCASSFGQGYLDEKLFFGSGTQLSVL.